These 17 T cell receptor beta chains came from one sample sequenced in a study of T cell responses to AZD1222 COVID-19 vaccine. Using immunoSEQ multiplex PCR, the repertoire was profiled, and TCRdb retains in-frame clones only, with some absent. The sample lists tens of thousands of clones; over 80% were seen once. This specimen was peripheral blood, taken on day 0 of MenACWY control vaccination. The receptors were sampled from an adult in good health.

The chain carries TRBV6-4 and TRBJ2-1, with 7 bases identical to TRBD2. The CDR3 consists of 15 residues. V shed 2 bases, J shed 4 bases, and the junction held 5 bases outside the gene matches. In germline, CDR1 is MRHNA, CDR2 SNTAGT. For the CDR3, the DNA is TGTGCCAGCAGTGACACTAGCGCTGAATACAATGAGCAGTTCTTC. As protein: CASSDTSAEYNEQFF.

The chain employs TRBV28 and TRBJ1-1; D unresolved. CDR1 and CDR2 (germline): MDHEN, SYDVKM. Between the trimmed V and J ends, which lost 3 bases and 2 bases, there was a span of 10 bases. The CDR3 has 14 amino acids. The CDR3 sequence: CASSFIWANTEAFF. CDR3 bases: TGTGCCAGCAGTTTTATCTGGGCAAACACTGAAGCTTTCTTT.

The chain recombines TRBV30 with TRBJ1-3; D ambiguous. The CDR3 is 13 residues long. V was shortened by 4 bases and J by 0 bases, with 7 bases between the two germline ends. Germline V gene lookup returns CDR1 GTSNPN and CDR2 SVGIG (reference sequence). CDR3 DNA sequence: TGTGCCTGGACCGGAAACTCTGGAAACACCATATATTTT. As protein: CAWTGNSGNTIYF. Complete variable domain (other parts from reference TRBV30 and TRBJ1-3): SQTIHQWPATLVQPVGSPLSLECTVEGTSNPNLYWYRQAAGRGLQLLFYSVGIGQISSEVPQNLSASRPQDRQFILSSKKLLLSDSGFYLCAWTGNSGNTIYFGEGSWLTVV.

V usage is TRBV12-2 and J usage is TRBJ1-6. TRBV12-2 constitutes a pseudogene. CDR3 length: 12 amino acids. Written as DNA, the CDR3 is TGTGCAAGTCGCTTCGGGGATTCACCCCTCCACTTT. This sequence encodes CASRFGDSPLHF.

The genes are TRBV6-6 and TRBJ1-3, with D unresolved. V lost 2 bases to trimming and J lost 4 bases, with 15 bases between them. The CDR3 contains 16 residues. Germline V CDR1 and CDR2: MNHNY, SVGAGI (reference sequence). CDR3 DNA sequence: TGTGCCAGCAGTTACCCGGGCACATCCAGCGGAAACACCATATATTTT. Translating it yields CASSYPGTSSGNTIYF.

DNA for the CDR3: TGTGCCAGCAGAACCTTCCGGGACGGGGATGAAAAACTGTTTTTT. It yields the protein CASRTFRDGDEKLFF. V and J are TRBV7-9 and TRBJ1-4; D is possibly TRBD1 (5 bases). V lost 6 bases and J lost 6, with 17 bases in between. Germline CDR1 is SEHNR and CDR2 is FQNEAQ (reference sequence). The CDR3 contains 15 residues.

The chain employs TRBV3-1 (or the pseudogene TRBV3-2) and TRBJ1-6; possible D gene TRBD1, 6 bases. V shed 0 bases and J shed 6 bases, with 9 bases lying between them. Looked up from germline, CDR1 is LGHDT and CDR2 is YNNKEL (reference sequence). CDR3 length: 15 amino acids. CDR3 sequence reads: CASSQEGQFNSPLHF. As DNA, the CDR3 is TGTGCCAGCAGCCAAGAAGGACAGTTTAATTCACCCCTCCACTTT.

The V gene is TRBV13, the J gene TRBJ2-7; 7 bases line up with TRBD1. With V trimmed by 4 bases and J by 0 bases, 3 bases remained unmatched. CDR1 and CDR2 from the germline V gene are PRHDT and FYEKMQ (reference sequence). This CDR3 is built from 14 residues. CDR3 loop: CASSSGQSSYEQYF. In DNA, the CDR3 is TGTGCCAGCAGCTCGGGACAGAGCTCCTACGAGCAGTACTTC.

V and J are TRBV6-5 and TRBJ2-7; possibly TRBD2 for D (5 bases). CDR1 and CDR2 from the germline V gene are MNHEY and SVGAGI. V gave up 6 bases and J gave up 4 bases, with 10 bases separating them. There are 12 residues in the CDR3. As DNA, the CDR3 is TGTGCCAGCAGAGACGGGGTTTACGAGCAGTACTTC. Translating gives CASRDGVYEQYF.

The chain employs TRBV5-4 and TRBJ2-3; 9 nucleotides align to TRBD2. The CDR3 contains 14 residues. Germline V gene lookup returns CDR1 SGHNT and CDR2 YYREEE (reference sequence). J lost 6 bases, V lost 0 bases, and 2 bases had no gene match. For the CDR3, the DNA is TGTGCCAGCAGCTTGGGCGCGGGAGGGGATACGCAGTATTTT. Its translation: CASSLGAGGDTQYF.

The J gene is TRBJ1-5, the V gene TRBV6-1; no clear D. There are 15 residues in the CDR3. Germline CDR1 is MNHNS and CDR2 is SASEGT. V dropped 0 bases and J dropped 4 bases, with 10 bases sitting between them. The CDR3 is CASSEAGRYNQPQHF. The CDR3 bases are TGTGCCAGCAGTGAAGCGGGCCGCTATAATCAGCCCCAGCATTTT.

This clone was seen a handful of times. This sequence joins TRBV9 and TRBJ2-7, with TRBD1 matching over 7 bases. With V trimmed by 0 bases and J by 3 bases, 6 bases remained unmatched. In germline, CDR1 is SGDLS, CDR2 YYNGEE. This CDR3 has 15 amino acids. CDR3 amino acids: CASSVEGGDSYEQYF. Here the CDR3 DNA reads TGTGCCAGCAGCGTAGAGGGTGGGGACAGCTACGAGCAGTACTTC.

The V call is TRBV4-1, the J call TRBJ2-7; 7 positions match TRBD2. In germline, CDR1 is MGHRA, CDR2 YSYEKL. V lost 0 bases to trimming and J lost 1 base; unmatched junction nucleotides: 3. The CDR3 runs 15 residues. CDR3 amino acids: CASSQEAGRSYEQYF. The DNA for the CDR3 is TGCGCCAGCAGCCAAGAGGCCGGGAGGTCCTACGAGCAGTACTTC.

The rearrangement links TRBV7-8 to TRBJ2-2; unclear D gene. The CDR3 is 19 residues long. V dropped 5 bases and J dropped 0 bases, with 22 bases sitting between them. Germline-derived CDR1 and CDR2 are SGHVS and FQNEAQ. Here the CDR3 reads CASSQSLIRLLTNTGELFF. The CDR3, as DNA: TGTGCCAGCAGCCAATCCCTTATACGTTTGCTAACGAACACCGGGGAGCTGTTTTTT.

The chain joins TRBV5-1 to TRBJ1-5; D gene ambiguous. The CDR3 totals 12 residues. Trimming pared 1 base from V and 7 bases from J, leaving 6 bases between. In germline, CDR1 is SGHRS, CDR2 YFSETQ. The CDR3 sequence: CASSLIDQPQHF. The CDR3 bases are TGCGCCAGCAGCTTGATAGACCAGCCCCAGCATTTT.

The chain combines TRBV19 with TRBJ1-1, with 7 bases lining up with TRBD1. In germline, CDR1 is LNHDA, CDR2 SQIVND (reference sequence). The CDR3 sequence is 14 residues long. Trimming took 6 bases from V and 0 from J; bases not matched to a gene: 4. Here the CDR3 DNA reads TGTGCCAGTAGAGTTGGACAGGTGAACACTGAAGCTTTCTTT. Its translation is CASRVGQVNTEAFF.

The rearrangement joins TRBV25-1 to TRBJ1-5, with D possibly being TRBD1 (5 bases). CDR1 and CDR2 (germline): MGHDK, SYGVNS. The V end lost 5 bases, the J end lost 4 bases, and 15 bases lay between the germline ends. The CDR3 contains 15 residues. CDR3 protein: CASSQTGTPNQPQHF. In DNA, the CDR3 is TGTGCCAGCAGTCAAACCGGGACGCCTAATCAGCCCCAGCATTTT.